This entry features one T cell receptor (beta chain) sequence. The antigen is unknown. Primers: 52 TRBV forward and 13 TRBJ reverse. Method: immunoSEQ multiplex PCR; TCRdb's copy keeps in-frame clones and lacks some. The repertoire holds about 35,000 clones, with about nine tenths as singletons. Every patient with CD3G deficiency had evidence of autoimmunity. CD4+ cells were sorted into CD25-high CD127-low regulatory cells and CD25-low CD127-high conventional cells. This sample was taken from a study of regulatory T cells. Study conclusions and caveats: Regulatory T cells showed the strongest V-J pair restriction and V/J gene skewing among patient repertoires. Hydrophobic residues at CDR3 positions 6 and 7 were enriched in conventional CD4+ T cells of CD3G-deficient patients.

V lost 6 bases to trimming and J lost 2 bases, with 14 bases between them. The germline CDR1 and CDR2 sequences are SGHAT and FQDESV (reference sequence). The CDR3 totals 15 residues. The chain recombines TRBV11-1 with TRBJ2-1, with TRBD2 as a possible D gene (6 bases). The receptor was derived from a young adult with CD3G deficiency. The specimen was conventional CD4+ T cells sorted from blood. CDR3 region: CASSYSSATYNEQFF. The CDR3 DNA reads TGTGCCAGCAGTTATTCTAGCGCTACCTACAATGAGCAGTTCTTC.